The clone carrying this T cell receptor (beta chain) has at least ten counts. The sample belongs to a study of early T cells in non-severe SARS-CoV-2 infection. Researchers tagged individual cDNA molecules with unique molecular identifiers. TCRdb re-analysed the 5' RACE reads in MiXCR, keeping a single row per CDR3 protein. The sample carries about 35,000 distinct CDR3 sequences, 4.1% recorded once. The CDR3 runs 16 residues. Germline V gene lookup returns CDR1 MNHEY and CDR2 SVGEGT. V gave up 0 bases and J gave up 7 bases; unmatched junction bases: 7. Sequencing input: whole blood. This receptor was obtained from an adult who was a healthcare worker with PCR-confirmed SARS-CoV-2 infection or an uninfected control (not recorded which). The chain uses TRBV6-2 or TRBV6-3 and TRBJ2-1; TRBD2 aligns across 9 bases. This CDR3 is CASSYSKAGGFNEQFF. DNA for the CDR3: TGTGCCAGCAGTTACTCGAAAGCGGGGGGCTTTAATGAGCAGTTCTTC.